These T cell receptor beta chains were read from a single sample in a study of vaccination and CD4 T cells after COVID-19. MiXCR, run by TCRdb on the PCR reads, gives a single entry per CDR3 protein. The table lists 20,000 to 25,000 distinct CDR3 sequences, around 60% of them singletons. These receptors have no known antigen. The sequenced sample was CD4+ T cells from blood, cultured in vitro, obtained after SARS-CoV-2 vaccination. These receptors were collected from a human donor who received a COVID-19 vaccine. CDR3s include the opening cysteine and the closing phenylalanine or tryptophan. Fields, in order: J gene, V gene, clone size, D gene, CDR3 DNA, CDR3 protein. The D gene is left open where the match is weak. The size field is filled for only some rows; it gives once, few, many or a size class.

TRBJ2-3	TRBV10-3	NA	NA	TGTGCCATCAGTGGGGTGGCGGATACGCAGTATTTT	CAISGVADTQYF
TRBJ1-2	TRBV24-1	few	TRBD1	TGTGCCACCAGTGACCCGGACAGGGTGGACTATGGCTACACCTTC	CATSDPDRVDYGYTF
TRBJ2-1	TRBV10-2	NA	TRBD2	TGCGCCAGCAGTGATCGGCTAGCGGGGGGTTACAATGAGCAGTTCTTC	CASSDRLAGGYNEQFF
TRBJ1-5	TRBV6-5	few	NA	TGTGCCAGCAGTTCCGACCGCAATCAGCCCCAGCATTTT	CASSSDRNQPQHF
TRBJ1-5	TRBV2	NA	NA	TGTGCCAGCCAAAGGGGGGATCAGCCCCAGCATTTT	CASQRGDQPQHF
TRBJ1-1	TRBV7-9	NA	TRBD1	TGTGCCAGCAGCTTACGGGGACGAGGCAGGGGGGACACTGAAGCTTTCTTT	CASSLRGRGRGDTEAFF
TRBJ2-3	TRBV7-1	NA	NA	TGTGCCAGCAGGAGTGGGGAGACAACAGATACGCAGTATTTT	CASRSGETTDTQYF
TRBJ1-2	TRBV14	NA	NA	TGTGCCAGCAGCCAAGATCGGGCAGGGAGAACCTATGGCTACACCTTC	CASSQDRAGRTYGYTF
TRBJ2-7	TRBV20-1	NA	TRBD2	TGCAGTGCGGGACGTGGGGGGGGATACGAGCAGTACTTC	CSAGRGGGYEQYF
TRBJ2-3	TRBV20-1	NA	TRBD2	TGCAGTGCTTCGGGGGGAGGGGCAGATACGCAGTATTTT	CSASGGGADTQYF
TRBJ1-2	TRBV27	NA	TRBD1	TGTGCCAGCAGTTTCGGAACAGGGGGAAACTATGGCTACACCTTC	CASSFGTGGNYGYTF
TRBJ2-1	TRBV19	NA	NA	TGTGCCAGTAGTCTGCGGGACAATGAGCAGTTCTTC	CASSLRDNEQFF
TRBJ2-7	TRBV20-1	NA	NA	TGCAGTGCTAGAACCTCGGGGGCCTCTTCCTACGAGCAGTACTTC	CSARTSGASSYEQYF
TRBJ1-1	TRBV9	NA	TRBD1	TGTGCCAGCAGCGTAGGAGGGACAGGGTTACAAGGCACTGAAGCTTTCTTT	CASSVGGTGLQGTEAFF
TRBJ2-5	TRBV4-1	NA	NA	TGCGCCAGCAGCCAGGTCGGGGGAGCACAACAAGAGACCCAGTACTTC	CASSQVGGAQQETQYF
TRBJ2-3	TRBV20-1	NA	NA	TGCAGTGCTAGGGATCTGGACAGACTGGGCACAGATACGCAGTATTTT	CSARDLDRLGTDTQYF
TRBJ1-1	TRBV12-3/TRBV12-4	NA	NA	TGTGCCAGCAGCACCTACCCACGGGGCACTGAAGCTTTCTTT	CASSTYPRGTEAFF
TRBJ2-5	TRBV15	few	TRBD2	TGTGCCACCAGCAGGACCCCGACTAGCGGGGGAAGGGAGACCCAGTACTTC	CATSRTPTSGGRETQYF
TRBJ1-1	TRBV6-4	NA	NA	TGTGCCAGCAGTGACAGGGTCGGGGACACTGAAGCTTTCTTT	CASSDRVGDTEAFF
TRBJ1-2	TRBV12-3/TRBV12-4	NA	NA	TGTGCCAGCAGCCTTACCAACTATGGCTACACCTTC	CASSLTNYGYTF
TRBJ2-5	TRBV6-2/TRBV6-3	NA	TRBD2	TGTGCCAGCAGTTTAGGACTAGCGGGGGGCCAAGAGACCCAGTACTTC	CASSLGLAGGQETQYF
TRBJ2-3	TRBV7-9	NA	TRBD2	TGTGCCAGCAGCTTAGCGACTGAAACGGCGGGGGGTTTAGATACGCAGTATTTT	CASSLATETAGGLDTQYF
TRBJ2-7	TRBV27	NA	NA	TGTGCCAGCAGTTTAGGGTTCTCCTACGAGCAGTACTTC	CASSLGFSYEQYF
TRBJ2-6	TRBV30	NA	NA	TGTGCCTGGAATCGGGCTAGCTCTGGGGCCAACGTCCTGACTTTC	CAWNRASSGANVLTF
TRBJ1-2	TRBV18	few	NA	TGTGCCAGCTCACCAAACAGGGATTATGGCTACACCTTC	CASSPNRDYGYTF
TRBJ1-2	TRBV2	NA	NA	TGTGCCAGCAGTGAGATAGGGGCTAACTATGGCTACACCTTC	CASSEIGANYGYTF
TRBJ2-2	TRBV20-1	NA	NA	TGCAGTGTTCCCCTAAGGGGCTCCCCAGCCGGGGAGCTGTTTTTT	CSVPLRGSPAGELFF
TRBJ2-1	TRBV7-9	NA	NA	TGTGCCAGCAGCATACGAGACAGCTCCTACAATGAGCAGTTCTTC	CASSIRDSSYNEQFF
TRBJ2-5	TRBV7-2	few	NA	TGTGCCAGCAGCTTACTTCCGGGGGCGGGAGAGACCCAGTACTTC	CASSLLPGAGETQYF
TRBJ2-7	TRBV6-1	NA	NA	TGTGCCAGCCGCGGCAGAGCCTACGAGCAGTACTTC	CASRGRAYEQYF
TRBJ2-2	TRBV14	NA	NA	TGTGCCAGCAGCCAATATTTCCTGACCGGGGAGCTGTTTTTT	CASSQYFLTGELFF
TRBJ1-1	TRBV19	NA	NA	TGTGCCAGCAAAGATCTGCTACACACTGAAGCTTTCTTT	CASKDLLHTEAFF
TRBJ1-1	TRBV10-2	once	NA	TGCGCCAGCATCGGACAGCTAAATGAAGCTTTCTTT	CASIGQLNEAFF
TRBJ1-2	TRBV19	NA	NA	TGTGCCAGTAGTATAGCGGTGGGACCGACTGGAGGCTACACCTTC	CASSIAVGPTGGYTF
TRBJ2-5	TRBV12-3/TRBV12-4	few	TRBD1	TGTGCCAGCAGTCGTCGGACAGGAATGATTACACCCCCCGGCCAAGAGACCCAGTACTTC	CASSRRTGMITPPGQETQYF
TRBJ2-1	TRBV6-1	NA	TRBD2	TGTGCCAGCAGCCTACTAGCGGGGGGGTCCTATGAGCAGTTCTTC	CASSLLAGGSYEQFF
TRBJ2-5	TRBV12-5	NA	NA	TGTGCTAGTGGTTTGGTACGATGGGGGGCCGGGACCCAAGAGACCCAGTACTTC	CASGLVRWGAGTQETQYF
TRBJ1-1	TRBV20-1	NA	TRBD1	TGCAGTGCTAGGGGACAGACGAACACTGAAGCTTTCTTT	CSARGQTNTEAFF
TRBJ2-5	TRBV6-1	NA	TRBD2	TGTGCCAGCAGAATAGGACTAGTAGGGACCCAGTACTTC	CASRIGLVGTQYF
TRBJ2-2	TRBV2	few	TRBD1	TGTGCCAGCAGGGTACAGGGGGACGGGGAGCTGTTTTTT	CASRVQGDGELFF
TRBJ1-5	TRBV15	NA	NA	TGTGCCACCAGCCGTAGCAATCAGCCCCAGCATTTT	CATSRSNQPQHF
TRBJ2-5	TRBV20-1	NA	NA	TGCAGTGCTAGTCCGGGCACGTACCAAGAGACCCAGTACTTC	CSASPGTYQETQYF
TRBJ2-3	TRBV20-1	NA	TRBD2	TGCAGTGCTAGAGATGCAGGGCTAGCGGTATCAGATACGCAGTATTTT	CSARDAGLAVSDTQYF
TRBJ1-2	TRBV12-3/TRBV12-4	NA	TRBD1	TGTGCCAGCAGTTTAGCGTTACAGGGGATCTTGTATGGCTACACCTTC	CASSLALQGILYGYTF
TRBJ2-3	TRBV19	NA	NA	TGTGCCAGTAAGGACAGTCCCAGCACAGATACGCAGTATTTT	CASKDSPSTDTQYF
TRBJ2-3	TRBV6-5	NA	TRBD2	TGTGCCAGCAGTTACGGGACTAGCGGGGGACCAACTAGCACAGATACGCAGTATTTT	CASSYGTSGGPTSTDTQYF
TRBJ1-2	TRBV6-1	NA	NA	TGTGCCAGCAGGCCGGGACGGAGTGGGTCTAACTATGGCTACACCTTC	CASRPGRSGSNYGYTF
TRBJ2-5	TRBV2	NA	NA	TGTGCCAGCGGAAAAGGCATGGGTGGGGGAGAGACCCAGTACTTC	CASGKGMGGGETQYF
TRBJ1-6	TRBV30	NA	NA	TGTGCCTGGAGTACTGAGTCTCCCAATTCACCCCTCCACTTT	CAWSTESPNSPLHF
TRBJ1-2	TRBV7-9	NA	NA	TGCGCCAGCAGCTTAAGCCAAAGGGGGGGCTACACCTTC	CASSLSQRGGYTF
TRBJ1-5	TRBV2	few	TRBD1	TGTGCCAGCAGGGCGGACAGGGGAAGCAATCAGCCCCAGCATTTT	CASRADRGSNQPQHF
TRBJ2-7	TRBV12-3/TRBV12-4	NA	TRBD2	TGTGCCAGCAGTTCCACCTTTAGCGGGGGGGACTCCTACGAGCAGTACTTC	CASSSTFSGGDSYEQYF
TRBJ2-3	TRBV7-8	few	TRBD1	TGTGCCAGCAGCTTAGCGACAGGGCAAAGCACAGATACGCAGTATTTT	CASSLATGQSTDTQYF